Below are 14 T cell receptor beta chains sequenced from a single sample in a study of OX40 agonist ivuxolimab in advanced cancers. The library was generated by the immunoSEQ multiplex PCR assay. Entries here come from immuneACCESS through TCRdb and include only in-frame sequences with V and J called. Some clones fail to appear in such tables; in the studies checked, an unresolved V gene covers under half of the shortfall, and the cause of the remainder is unknown. For this sample the table gives about 56,000 clones, of which approximately 82% were detected only once. More than 3.5% of the sample is taken by the ten largest. The specimen was CD4+ or CD8+ T cells sorted from blood, collected in a trial of the OX40 agonist ivuxolimab. Source of these receptors: an adult with an advanced solid tumor such as melanoma, head and neck, liver or kidney cancer.

The chain joins TRBV6-5 to TRBJ1-1; 10 nucleotides match TRBD1. This CDR3 has 13 residues. Per the germline V gene, CDR1 is MNHEY and CDR2 is SVGAGI. V shed 6 bases and J 11 bases; nucleotides not matched to a gene: 9. The CDR3 loop reads CASSGQGDFWAFF. The CDR3 DNA is TGTGCCAGCAGCGGACAGGGGGATTTTTGGGCTTTCTTT.

This chain links TRBV14 with TRBJ1-2; maybe TRBD1 (6 bases). The CDR3 has 14 residues. V shed 4 bases and J shed 5 bases, with 14 bases lying between them. Germline loops: CDR1 SGHDN, CDR2 FVKESK. The CDR3 DNA sequence: TGTGCCAGCAGCCGTAGACAGGTGGAGTATGGCTACACCTTC. Encoded protein: CASSRRQVEYGYTF.

The V call is TRBV7-2, the J call TRBJ2-3; D possibly corresponds to TRBD2 (5 bases). Germline assignment: CDR1 SGHTA and CDR2 FQGNSA. This CDR3 spans 13 amino acids. V lost 6 bases and J 0 bases, leaving 7 bases between the germline ends. In DNA, the CDR3 is TGTGCCAGCAGAAGGACTAGCACAGATACGCAGTATTTT. Its translation: CASRRTSTDTQYF.

The V call is TRBV9, the J call TRBJ2-1; D assignment may be TRBD1 or TRBD2 (6 bases each). The CDR3 consists of 14 residues. V was shortened by 6 bases and J by 6 bases, with 16 bases between the two germline ends. Germline V gene sequence: CDR1 SGDLS, CDR2 YYNGEE. The CDR3 nucleotides read TGTGCCAGCATGACGGGGGCCCTGGGCAATGAGCAGTTCTTC. It codes for CASMTGALGNEQFF.

This clone is a singleton in its sample. The V and J genes are TRBV7-9 and TRBJ2-1; 7 bases are a match to TRBD2. The CDR3 is 13 residues long. V lost 5 bases to trimming and J lost 6 bases; unmatched junction nucleotides: 4. Germline loops: CDR1 SEHNR, CDR2 FQNEAQ (reference sequence). The CDR3 nucleotides are TGTGCCAGCAGCCGGGGGGACTTCAATGAGCAGTTCTTC. This sequence encodes CASSRGDFNEQFF.

This chain connects TRBV6-5 to TRBJ2-1; possibly TRBD1 for D (5 bases). Germline V lookup: CDR1 MNHEY, CDR2 SVGAGI. The CDR3 spans 12 residues. V was clipped by 5 bases and J by 6 bases, with 8 bases between them. DNA of the CDR3: TGTGCCAGCAGTACCAGGGTCAATGAGCAGTTCTTC. It specifies CASSTRVNEQFF.

The chain couples TRBV2 to TRBJ1-2; 7 bases agree with TRBD1. This CDR3 is built from 15 residues. Germline V gene sequence: CDR1 SNHLY, CDR2 FYNNEI. The V and J ends lost 5 bases and 7 bases, in that order; junction bases with no gene match: 13. CDR3 in DNA: TGTGCCAGCAGTTCACACCACCTCGGGACAGCTGGCTACACCTTC. This codes for CASSSHHLGTAGYTF.

The chain employs TRBV25-1 and TRBJ2-1, with 10 bases matching TRBD2. Germline V lookup: CDR1 MGHDK, CDR2 SYGVNS. This CDR3 contains 15 residues. The ends lost 5 bases at V and 4 bases at J; junction bases unmatched: 5. The CDR3 DNA is TGTGCCAGCAGTACCAGCGGGAGGGCTTACAATGAGCAGTTCTTC. Its protein product is CASSTSGRAYNEQFF.

CDR3 loop: CASSTLASEQYF. The DNA of the CDR3 is TGTGCCAGCAGCACCCTAGCGAGCGAGCAGTACTTC. The rearrangement links TRBV7-9 to TRBJ2-7; a weak D match, TRBD2 (6 bases). Germline CDR1 reads SEHNR; CDR2 reads FQNEAQ (reference sequence). The CDR3 length is 12 residues. Trimming took 5 bases from V and 6 from J, leaving 11 bases between them.

The chain employs TRBV6-5 and TRBJ1-1; TRBD1 might be the D (5 bases). V lost 6 bases and J lost 1, with 15 bases in between. The germline CDR1 and CDR2 sequences are MNHEY and SVGAGI. The CDR3 sequence is 15 residues long. CDR3 coding DNA: TGTGCCAGCAGGAGGAGGGGCTTGGGGAACACTGAAGCTTTCTTT. Translation: CASRRRGLGNTEAFF.

V is TRBV2 and J is TRBJ1-1; D is uncertain. Trimming removed 1 base at V and 6 bases at J, with 12 bases between. Germline V CDR1 and CDR2: SNHLY, FYNNEI. This CDR3 comprises 14 residues. CDR3 loop: CASSEEGLGSEAFF. CDR3 DNA sequence: TGTGCCAGCAGTGAAGAGGGTCTGGGGTCTGAAGCTTTCTTT.

By sample share, this clone is medium-sized. This chain links TRBV19 with TRBJ1-2; no firm D call. V lost 3 bases and J 2 bases, leaving 7 bases between the germline ends. The CDR3 spans 13 residues. Germline CDR1 is LNHDA and CDR2 is SQIVND (reference sequence). CDR3 bases: TGTGCCAGTAGTATTGGCGTAAACTATGGCTACACCTTC. It is translated as CASSIGVNYGYTF.

The V call is TRBV19, the J call TRBJ2-7, with 7 bases fitting TRBD2. Germline V gene sequence: CDR1 LNHDA, CDR2 SQIVND (reference sequence). J lost 5 bases, V lost 3 bases, and 7 bases had no gene match. The CDR3 length is 14 residues. The CDR3 protein is CASSIGGNGNEQYF. CDR3 in DNA: TGTGCCAGTAGTATCGGGGGGAACGGCAACGAGCAGTACTTC.

The CDR3 sequence is CASSLSAGTGETQYF. DNA of the CDR3: TGTGCCAGCAGCTTAAGTGCCGGGACAGGAGAGACCCAGTACTTC. The chain has TRBV7-2 and TRBJ2-5; 8 nucleotides agree with TRBD1. The CDR3 contains 15 residues. CDR1 SGHTA and CDR2 FQGNSA come from the germline V gene. V lost 2 bases to trimming and J lost 4 bases; unmatched junction nucleotides: 6.